This is a list of T cell receptor beta chains from one sample in a study of blood T cells in healthy people across ages. TCRdb processed the 5' RACE reads anew with MiXCR; each CDR3 protein has one entry. The sample has about a million distinct CDR3 sequences, around 49% seen once. Sequencing was carried out using blood. These receptors were obtained from a man aged 25-45 years in good health. CDR3s include the opening cysteine and the closing phenylalanine or tryptophan. Fields, in order: D gene, J gene, V gene, CDR3 protein. The D gene is left open where the match is weak.

D: .; J: TRBJ2-1; V: TRBV20-1; CDR3: CGAVTGTSSYSEQFF
D: TRBD1; J: TRBJ2-5; V: TRBV20-1; CDR3: CSARQGARGETQYF
D: TRBD1; J: TRBJ1-5; V: TRBV20-1; CDR3: CSASLGPGGVYQPQHF
D: .; J: TRBJ1-1; V: TRBV7-6; CDR3: CASSPYRSEAFF
D: .; J: TRBJ2-5; V: TRBV29-1; CDR3: CSVEGLDWGETQYF
D: .; J: TRBJ1-2; V: TRBV5-6; CDR3: CASSFGNPYGYTF
D: .; J: TRBJ1-5; V: TRBV21-1; CDR3: CARLWRGQYGNQPQHF
D: .; J: TRBJ1-1; V: TRBV3-1; CDR3: CASSQDHGRVSEAFF
D: TRBD1; J: TRBJ2-7; V: TRBV27; CDR3: CASCGVGDRGYEQYF
D: .; J: TRBJ2-5; V: TRBV6-5; CDR3: CASSPAAGGQETQYF
D: TRBD1; J: TRBJ1-1; V: TRBV6-5; CDR3: CASSRDRVVLTEAFF
D: .; J: TRBJ1-2; V: TRBV5-1; CDR3: CASASASRGNYGYTF
D: TRBD2; J: TRBJ2-1; V: TRBV20-1; CDR3: CSVGEGYNEQFF
D: TRBD2; J: TRBJ2-5; V: TRBV4-1; CDR3: CASSRVTGTSGGLYQETQYF
D: .; J: TRBJ2-5; V: TRBV7-2; CDR3: CASSLGFPRGETQYF
D: TRBD2; J: TRBJ2-3; V: TRBV7-8; CDR3: CASSSFKRGGADTQYF
D: .; J: TRBJ2-6; V: TRBV4-1; CDR3: CASTTPSGANVLTF
D: TRBD1; J: TRBJ2-5; V: TRBV3-1; CDR3: CASRQGGFSYNEQYF
D: .; J: TRBJ2-5; V: TRBV5-1; CDR3: CASSLDGGVKETQYF
D: .; J: TRBJ1-5; V: TRBV3-1; CDR3: CASSQDPDQPQHF
D: .; J: TRBJ1-2; V: TRBV5-1; CDR3: CASSLRGHGYTF
D: .; J: TRBJ1-2; V: TRBV28; CDR3: CASSSPGANYGYTF
D: TRBD1; J: TRBJ2-5; V: TRBV5-1; CDR3: CASSIGQGRQETQYF
D: TRBD2; J: TRBJ2-1; V: TRBV12-3/TRBV12-4; CDR3: CASKDGGGSSYNEQFF
D: .; J: TRBJ2-5; V: TRBV10-3; CDR3: CAISDSGQETQYF
D: .; J: TRBJ1-2; V: TRBV29-1; CDR3: CSVEDAGDYGYTF
D: TRBD2; J: TRBJ2-3; V: TRBV12-3/TRBV12-4; CDR3: CASSSGVFTDTQYF
D: TRBD1; J: TRBJ1-4; V: TRBV5-1; CDR3: CASSPMGQFNEKLFF
D: TRBD2; J: TRBJ2-3; V: TRBV11-3; CDR3: CASSPRPSGVDTQYF
D: TRBD1; J: TRBJ1-2; V: TRBV20-1; CDR3: CSATRGQGNYGYTF
D: .; J: TRBJ1-1; V: TRBV6-5; CDR3: CASSYAGSNTEAFF
D: .; J: TRBJ1-5; V: TRBV20-1; CDR3: CSARDRRSNQPQHF
D: TRBD2; J: TRBJ2-1; V: TRBV6-4; CDR3: CASSGLAGGPGEQFF
D: TRBD1; J: TRBJ2-7; V: TRBV29-1; CDR3: CSVTGQAYEQYF
D: TRBD2; J: TRBJ2-3; V: TRBV29-1; CDR3: CSVNGLAGSDTQYF
D: TRBD1; J: TRBJ1-4; V: TRBV6-6; CDR3: CARSDGQGGSEKLFF
D: .; J: TRBJ2-7; V: TRBV3-1; CDR3: CASSQGDWASDEQYF
D: .; J: TRBJ1-1; V: TRBV29-1; CDR3: CSVLENTEAFF
D: .; J: TRBJ2-3; V: TRBV7-9; CDR3: CASSWTTTPDTQYF
D: .; J: TRBJ2-5; V: TRBV14; CDR3: CASSQDGRGEETQYF
D: .; J: TRBJ2-1; V: TRBV12-3/TRBV12-4; CDR3: CASSFMSSYNEQFF
D: TRBD1; J: TRBJ2-7; V: TRBV20-1; CDR3: CSATTGGFYEQYF